The rows below give T cell receptor beta chains drawn from one sample of a study of Ad26.COV2.S vaccination and SARS-CoV-2 variants. The protocol was immunoSEQ multiplex PCR, while the TCRdb copy is restricted to in-frame clones and leaves out a portion. The sample has about 680,000 clones, 89% seen once; the top ten hold about 1.5%. The material was peripheral blood, obtained in a trial of Ad26.COV2.S vaccine versus placebo. The receptors stem from a person aged 18-65 years who received the Ad26.COV2.S COVID-19 vaccine or a placebo. Both conserved end residues are trimmed from each CDR3.

TRBV5-6,ASRGGLSYNSPLH
TRBV5-1,ASSSGQIPSNIQY
TRBV28,ASSHDGTGNEKLF
TRBV9,ASSVAPGLGTYEQY
TRBV5-1,ASSLGLNQPQH
TRBV7-9,ASSLAGYAGGGVF
TRBV6-5,ASSSSGGQGVSQH
TRBV27,ASSGEGEQY
TRBV2,ASRAATLGLAVYNEQF
TRBV7-8,ASSLAGGTSYNEQF
TRBV19,ASSISGAASYEQY
TRBV7-9,ASSLGVTEAF
TRBV7-9,ASSFMGATNEKLF
TRBV6-2/TRBV6-3,ASSPGSGRPYNEQF
TRBV5-1,ASSPRPLKETQY
TRBV4-2,ASSQVGTSGSSYEQY
TRBV19,ASSPQGSGANVLT
TRBV19,ASSIGAGGLLGETQY
TRBV7-6,ASSLGGTLNTEAF
TRBV6-5,ASSRDRSSYEQY
TRBV15,ATSRSGTPYQETQY
TRBV10-3,AISEGRGNYGYT
TRBV18,ASSLDRVPYEQY
TRBV19,ASSDPGDYQPQH
TRBV3-1/TRBV3-2,ASSPGRPGTDNEQF
TRBV20-1,SASVPSGGTDTQY
TRBV10-2,ASRAAMNTEAF
TRBV2,ASSEALRDEQY
TRBV3-1/TRBV3-2,ASRRPGGRGLREYPHQGYEQY
TRBV5-1,ASRSRVVNTEAF
TRBV3-1/TRBV3-2,ASSQGHQGEQY
TRBV6-6,ASSSGQKLYNEQF
TRBV18,ASSPDLSSYEQY
TRBV9,ASSVDGSTRYGYT
TRBV7-9,ASSLGGRIQETQY
TRBV9,ASSAGGFNEKLF
TRBV19,ASSMKGINYGYT
TRBV6-5,ASSYSWGSNQPQH
TRBV11-2,ASSFRFSSLNEQF
TRBV6-5,ASNGQTNSPLH
TRBV5-1,ASSSTGVVYEQY
TRBV5-1,ASSLRPLGVYQGNTIY
TRBV7-3,ASSPGLVNNEQF
TRBV7-2,ASSPSGGAFGEQY
TRBV6-2/TRBV6-3,ASSPGQARGYT
TRBV5-1,ASSLLDRTGAFSPLH
TRBV10-1,ASWDNFYGYT
TRBV19,ASSTQGGSGELF
TRBV6-5,ASSYAFSTDTQY
TRBV5-5,ASSLIWGDTEAF
TRBV24-1,ATSDRERVVTDTQY
TRBV7-2,ASSTGRENYYGYT
TRBV12-3/TRBV12-4,ASSLWGQLEAF
TRBV7-9,ASSLDGVLTSNEQF
TRBV6-5,ASRPQETQY
TRBV27,ASSSWGGTGNEQF
TRBV4-3,ASSQDVNGQGWNQPQH